A selection of T cell receptor beta chains follows, all from one sample in a study of radiation and T cells in renal cell carcinoma. Clones were sequenced by immunoSEQ multiplex PCR, and TCRdb holds only the in-frame ones, with some missing. In the table there are roughly 120,000 clones, roughly four fifths of which are singletons. Source: blood, taken from a patient whose treatment included radiotherapy and nephrectomy. The origin of the receptors is an older woman with renal cell carcinoma. Both conserved end residues are part of each CDR3. D genes are given only for firm matches. Rows may omit the clone size; those that give it use once, few, many or a size class.

V,size,length,J,D,CDR3,DNA
TRBV5-1,-,15,TRBJ1-1,-,CASSSDRGGHTEAFF,TGTGCCAGCAGCTCCGACAGAGGGGGGCATACTGAAGCTTTCTTT
TRBV30,-,14,TRBJ2-7,-,CAWSVSASSHEQYF,TGTGCCTGGAGTGTATCGGCTAGTTCCCACGAGCAGTACTTC
TRBV19,-,13,TRBJ2-3,-,CASSTGAADTQYF,TGTGCCAGTAGTACGGGGGCGGCAGATACGCAGTATTTT
TRBV29-1,few,13,TRBJ2-7,-,CSVRDIFSYEQYF,TGCAGCGTGAGGGACATATTTTCCTACGAGCAGTACTTC
TRBV12-5,-,13,TRBJ2-1,-,CASGLSTVGEQFF,TGTGCTAGTGGTTTGTCGACGGTGGGTGAGCAGTTCTTC
TRBV11-2,-,14,TRBJ2-1,TRBD1,CASSFGQGYNEQFF,TGTGCCAGCAGCTTTGGACAGGGCTACAATGAGCAGTTCTTC
TRBV6-5,-,15,TRBJ2-5,-,CASSYQSGAQETQYF,TGTGCCAGCAGTTATCAGTCGGGGGCCCAAGAGACCCAGTACTTC
TRBV28,-,14,TRBJ2-7,TRBD1,CASRSYRDSYEQYF,TGTGCCAGCAGGTCCTACCGGGACAGCTACGAGCAGTACTTC
TRBV5-6,-,15,TRBJ1-2,TRBD1,CASSSTGGVGYGYTF,TGTGCCAGCAGCTCGACAGGGGGCGTGGGCTATGGCTACACCTTC
TRBV6-5,few,12,TRBJ2-7,-,CASRPPGYEQYF,TGTGCCAGCAGACCCCCGGGCTACGAGCAGTACTTC
TRBV7-6,-,15,TRBJ2-7,-,CASSFGGEFVYEQYF,TGTGCCAGCAGCTTCGGCGGAGAGTTTGTTTACGAGCAGTACTTC
TRBV9,-,14,TRBJ2-7,-,CASSLRDLPGEQYF,TGTGCCAGCAGCCTCAGAGACCTCCCGGGGGAGCAGTACTTC
TRBV28,-,15,TRBJ1-5,-,CASRLTGTGNQPQHF,TGTGCCAGCAGGCTAACAGGGACCGGCAATCAGCCCCAGCATTTT
TRBV6-1,once,14,TRBJ1-3,-,CASSEAIGRNTIYF,TGTGCCAGCAGTGAAGCGATAGGGAGGAACACCATATATTTT
TRBV7-2,-,15,TRBJ2-2,TRBD1,CASSLAGQGTGELFF,TGTGCCAGCAGCTTAGCCGGACAGGGTACCGGGGAGCTGTTTTTT
TRBV6-5,-,15,TRBJ2-7,-,CASSYSSGTTYEQYF,TGTGCCAGCAGTTACTCCTCAGGGACGACCTACGAGCAGTACTTC
TRBV6-1,-,15,TRBJ2-5,TRBD1,CASSAGTGGGETQYF,TGTGCCAGCAGCGCCGGGACAGGGGGTGGCGAGACCCAGTACTTC
TRBV28,-,15,TRBJ1-5,TRBD1,CASSFGDRRNQPQHF,TGTGCCAGCAGTTTCGGGGACAGGCGCAATCAGCCCCAGCATTTT
TRBV27,-,14,TRBJ2-7,TRBD1,CASSRDRRYYEQYF,TGTGCCAGCAGCCGGGACAGACGCTACTACGAGCAGTACTTC
TRBV29-1,-,16,TRBJ2-7,TRBD1,CSVELRLQGRPYEQYF,TGCAGCGTTGAACTCCGGCTACAGGGGCGGCCCTACGAGCAGTACTTC
TRBV6-5,-,15,TRBJ1-5,TRBD1,CASSYYRGEGQPQHF,TGTGCCAGCAGTTACTACAGGGGGGAGGGTCAGCCCCAGCATTTT
TRBV7-8,-,18,TRBJ2-1,TRBD2,CASSLGLGGRGSYNEQFF,TGTGCCAGCAGCTTAGGGCTCGGCGGGAGGGGGTCCTACAATGAGCAGTTCTTC
TRBV5-8,-,17,TRBJ1-1,-,CASSLVLGGDSNTEAFF,TGTGCCAGCAGCTTGGTTTTAGGGGGGGATTCGAACACTGAAGCTTTCTTT
TRBV6-5,many,13,TRBJ2-2,-,CASSYSLTGELFF,TGTGCCAGCAGTTACTCGCTAACCGGGGAGCTGTTTTTT
TRBV6-5,once,13,TRBJ1-2,-,CASSSFGRGGYTF,TGTGCCAGCAGTTCCTTCGGGAGGGGGGGCTACACCTTC
TRBV5-1,-,11,TRBJ2-5,-,CASSQGETQYF,TGCGCCAGCAGCCAGGGAGAGACCCAGTACTTC
TRBV6-1,-,16,TRBJ2-3,TRBD1,CAGSAPRTGRSDTQYF,TGTGCCGGCAGTGCCCCAAGGACAGGGAGGTCAGATACGCAGTATTTT
TRBV5-1,-,13,TRBJ1-2,-,CASSLGAGNGYTF,TGCGCCAGCAGCTTGGGAGCAGGTAATGGCTACACCTTC
TRBV9,once,12,TRBJ1-1,-,CASSPVNTEAFF,TGTGCCAGCAGCCCCGTGAACACTGAAGCTTTCTTT
TRBV7-2,-,13,TRBJ2-5,-,CASSQTGAETQYF,TGTGCCAGCAGCCAGACCGGGGCAGAGACCCAGTACTTC
TRBV6-1,once,12,TRBJ2-1,-,CASKGIGNEQFF,TGTGCCAGCAAAGGCATCGGGAATGAGCAGTTCTTC
TRBV14,-,13,TRBJ2-3,-,CASSQGFTDTQYF,TGTGCCAGCAGCCAGGGATTCACAGATACGCAGTATTTT
TRBV30,-,14,TRBJ1-1,-,CAWSVQAVSTEAFF,TGTGCCTGGAGTGTACAGGCTGTAAGCACTGAAGCTTTCTTT
TRBV5-6,-,14,TRBJ2-7,TRBD1,CASSNTDRDHEQYF,TGTGCCAGCAGTAATACCGACAGGGACCACGAGCAGTACTTC
TRBV19,-,14,TRBJ1-2,-,CASSIGGINYGYTF,TGTGCCAGTAGTATAGGGGGCATTAACTATGGCTACACCTTC
TRBV5-1,-,14,TRBJ2-7,-,CASSLGSGINEQYF,TGCGCCAGCAGCTTGGGGTCAGGGATAAACGAGCAGTACTTC
TRBV18,-,13,TRBJ1-1,-,CASSLRLNTEAFF,TGTGCCAGCTCTCTCCGGCTGAACACTGAAGCTTTCTTT